This T cell receptor beta chain emerged from a study of T cells in Graves' hyperthyroidism and ophthalmopathy. This clonotype was counted ten times or more. Between the trimmed V and J ends, which lost 2 bases and 1 base, there was a span of 15 bases. CDR1 and CDR2 from the germline V gene are SNHLY and FYNNEI. The CDR3 runs 18 residues. TCR beta CDR3 region amplification was performed from RNA transcripts. A set of HTBI primers served as the primers for a first-round RT-PCR of the TCR CDR3. TCRdb re-derived calls from the multiplex PCR reads in MiXCR, one entry per CDR3 protein. The sample yields more than 300,000 distinct CDR3 sequences, roughly 14% seen once.

This clonotype was obtained from a woman aged 25-40 years with Graves' ophthalmopathy. The chain couples TRBV2 to TRBJ2-6; possible D gene TRBD2, 5 bases. Input material: blood. In DNA, the CDR3 is TGTGCCAGCAGTGAACTCGGCGGGTACCCTTCTGGGGCCAACGTCCTGACTTTC. Protein product: CASSELGGYPSGANVLTF.